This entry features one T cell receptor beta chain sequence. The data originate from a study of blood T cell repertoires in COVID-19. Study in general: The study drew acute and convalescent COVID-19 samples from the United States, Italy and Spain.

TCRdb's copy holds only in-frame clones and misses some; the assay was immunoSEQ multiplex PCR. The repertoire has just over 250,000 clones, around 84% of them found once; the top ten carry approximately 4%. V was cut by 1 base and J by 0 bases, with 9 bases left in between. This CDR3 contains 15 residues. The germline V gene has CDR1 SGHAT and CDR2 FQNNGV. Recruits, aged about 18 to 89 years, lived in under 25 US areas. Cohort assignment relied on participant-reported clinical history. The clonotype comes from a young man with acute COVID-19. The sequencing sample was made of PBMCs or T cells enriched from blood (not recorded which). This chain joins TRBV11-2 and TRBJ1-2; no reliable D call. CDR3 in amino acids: CASSLGPGTNYGYTF. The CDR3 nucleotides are TGTGCCAGCAGCTTAGGCCCAGGAACTAACTATGGCTACACCTTC.